A selection of T cell receptor beta chains follows, all from one sample in a study of blood T cell repertoires in COVID-19. TCRdb's copy holds only in-frame clones and misses some; the assay was immunoSEQ multiplex PCR. Altogether some 250,000 clones are present, roughly 86% being singletons, with the ten largest covering roughly 0.8%. The sequenced sample was peripheral blood. The receptors here all came from a woman in her 30s with acute or convalescent COVID-19. The CDR3 runs from the conserved cysteine through the conserved F or W. The D gene is left open where the match is weak. Size is omitted from some rows. Given values are once, few, many or a class for expanded clones.

d_call	v_call	j_call	clone_size	cdr3_nt	cdr3_aa
.	TRBV27	TRBJ2-1	.	TGTGCCAGCAGTTTAGGGGCTATGACTGAGCAGTTCTTC	CASSLGAMTEQFF
TRBD2	TRBV9	TRBJ2-2	.	TGTGCCAGCAGCCTTCAGAGCGGGAGGGCGAACACCGGGGAGCTGTTTTTT	CASSLQSGRANTGELFF
TRBD2	TRBV4-3	TRBJ2-1	.	TGCGCCAGCAGCCCCCGAGGGACCAGCGGGAGACCCTACAATGAGCAGTTCTTC	CASSPRGTSGRPYNEQFF
.	TRBV7-2	TRBJ2-7	.	TGTGCCAGCAGCTCGCATGCAAGACAGCAAGTAGGGCAGTACTTC	CASSSHARQQVGQYF
TRBD2	TRBV2	TRBJ2-5	.	TGTGCCAGCATTCGAGGAGCGGGATTGGAGACCCAGTACTTC	CASIRGAGLETQYF
.	TRBV27	TRBJ2-1	.	TGTGCCAGCAGTTTATCGTTGGGGCCCTCGGAGTACAATGAGCAGTTCTTC	CASSLSLGPSEYNEQFF
.	TRBV19	TRBJ1-2	few	TGTGCCAGTAGTGAGGCGTTAGCTAACTATGGCTACACCTTC	CASSEALANYGYTF
TRBD1	TRBV29-1	TRBJ2-1	.	TGCAGCGCCGGGACAGGAAACTACAATGAGCAGTTCTTC	CSAGTGNYNEQFF
TRBD2	TRBV3-1/TRBV3-2	TRBJ2-3	.	TGTGCCAGCAGCCAAGATCGAACTAGCGGGTTACGTTATACGCAGTATTTT	CASSQDRTSGLRYTQYF
.	TRBV7-9	TRBJ1-1	.	TGTGCCAGCAGCTTCTTCATAGGGGGGAACACTGAAGCTTTCTTT	CASSFFIGGNTEAFF
TRBD2	TRBV19	TRBJ2-2	once	TGTGCCAGTAGGAAAGCGGGACTAGCGGGAGTCGGGACCGGGGAGCTGTTTTTT	CASRKAGLAGVGTGELFF
.	TRBV4-1	TRBJ2-7	.	TGCGCCAGCAGCCAAGATACGGCCCCGAGGGAGCAGTACTTC	CASSQDTAPREQYF
.	TRBV6-5	TRBJ1-2	.	TGTGCCAGCAGTTACTCGAGGGAACCGCTAAAAGGCTACACCTTC	CASSYSREPLKGYTF
.	TRBV6-1	TRBJ2-3	.	TGTGCCAGCAGTGAACAGGGTTTATTCGCAGATACGCAGTATTTT	CASSEQGLFADTQYF
.	TRBV19	TRBJ1-5	.	TGTGCCAGTAGTCCACAGGGTAGCAATCAGCCCCAGCATTTT	CASSPQGSNQPQHF
.	TRBV4-1	TRBJ2-1	.	TGCGCCAGCAGCCAAGGGGCTAGCACCTACTACAATGAGCAGTTCTTC	CASSQGASTYYNEQFF
.	TRBV15	TRBJ1-1	once	TGTGCCACCAGCAGAGACAGAGGGAAGAACACTGAAGCTTTCTTT	CATSRDRGKNTEAFF
TRBD2	TRBV29-1	TRBJ2-2	once	TGCAGCGTCGCAAGGACTAGCGGGAACACCGGGGAGCTGTTTTTT	CSVARTSGNTGELFF
TRBD1	TRBV6-2/TRBV6-3	TRBJ2-7	once	TGTGCCAGCAGTCCGCAGACAGGGGGGCTTTACTCCTACGAGCAGTACTTC	CASSPQTGGLYSYEQYF
TRBD1	TRBV7-6	TRBJ2-7	.	TGTGCCAGCAGCTCTAGGGTTGGTGACCGGGACAGGGCACTGAGCGAGCAGTACTTC	CASSSRVGDRDRALSEQYF
.	TRBV18	TRBJ1-2	.	TGTGCCAGCTCCCGGGGGACCGGGGAAGGAGCTGGCTACACCTTC	CASSRGTGEGAGYTF
.	TRBV10-3	TRBJ1-3	.	TGTGCCATCAACCCGGAGGGGATGACGGACACCATATATTTT	CAINPEGMTDTIYF